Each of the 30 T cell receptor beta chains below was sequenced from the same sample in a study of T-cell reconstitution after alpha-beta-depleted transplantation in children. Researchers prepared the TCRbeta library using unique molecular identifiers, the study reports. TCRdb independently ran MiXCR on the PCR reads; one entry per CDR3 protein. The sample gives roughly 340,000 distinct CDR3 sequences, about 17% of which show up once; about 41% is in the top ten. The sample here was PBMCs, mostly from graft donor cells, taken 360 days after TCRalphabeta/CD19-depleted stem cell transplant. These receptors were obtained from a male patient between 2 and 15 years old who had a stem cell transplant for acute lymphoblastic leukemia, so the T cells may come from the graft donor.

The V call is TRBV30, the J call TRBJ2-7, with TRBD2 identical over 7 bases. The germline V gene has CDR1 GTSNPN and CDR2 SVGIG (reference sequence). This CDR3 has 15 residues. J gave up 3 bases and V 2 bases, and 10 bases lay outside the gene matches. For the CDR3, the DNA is TGTGCCTGGAGTTCGGGAGGCTTACTTCTCTACGAGCAGTACTTC. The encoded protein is CAWSSGGLLLYEQYF.

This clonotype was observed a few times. Here the CDR3 reads CSARKWTSNTGELFF. The CDR3 nucleotides read TGCAGTGCTAGAAAGTGGACTAGCAACACCGGGGAGCTGTTTTTT. This sequence joins TRBV20-1 and TRBJ2-2, with 8 bases that match TRBD2. Germline V lookup: CDR1 DFQATT, CDR2 SNEGSKA (reference sequence). The CDR3 has 15 amino acids. The V and J ends lost 2 bases and 2 bases, in that order; junction bases with no gene match: 4.

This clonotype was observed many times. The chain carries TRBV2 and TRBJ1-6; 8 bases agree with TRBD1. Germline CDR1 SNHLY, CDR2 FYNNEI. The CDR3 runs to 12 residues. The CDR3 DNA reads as TGTGGAGGACAGGGCGGTAATTCACCCCTCCACTTT. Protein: CGGQGGNSPLHF.

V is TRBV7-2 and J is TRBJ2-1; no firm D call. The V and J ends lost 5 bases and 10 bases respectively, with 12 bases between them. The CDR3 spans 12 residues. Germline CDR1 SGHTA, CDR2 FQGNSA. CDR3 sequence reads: CASSTSLQEQFF. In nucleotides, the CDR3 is TGTGCCAGCAGCACGAGTCTCCAGGAGCAGTTCTTC.

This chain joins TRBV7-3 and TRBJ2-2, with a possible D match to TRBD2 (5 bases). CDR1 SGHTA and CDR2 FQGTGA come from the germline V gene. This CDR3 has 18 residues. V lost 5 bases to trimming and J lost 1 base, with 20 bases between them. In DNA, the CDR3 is TGTGCCAGCAGCCCTCACCCCGTGGACTTTTTGAACACCGGGGAGCTGTTTTTT. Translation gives CASSPHPVDFLNTGELFF.

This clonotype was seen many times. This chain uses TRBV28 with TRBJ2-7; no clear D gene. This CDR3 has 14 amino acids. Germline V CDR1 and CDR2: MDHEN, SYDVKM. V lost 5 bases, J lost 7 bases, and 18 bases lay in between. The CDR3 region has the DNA TGTGCCAGCAGTCTAGGGATGGTAGGACGGGAGCAGTACTTC. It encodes CASSLGMVGREQYF.

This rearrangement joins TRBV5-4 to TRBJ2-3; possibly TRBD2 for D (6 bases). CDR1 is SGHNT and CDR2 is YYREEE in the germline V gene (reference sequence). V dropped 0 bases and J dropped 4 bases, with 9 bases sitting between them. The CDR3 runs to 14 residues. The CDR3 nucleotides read TGTGCCAGCAGCTTGGGGAGGGTCGCAGATACGCAGTATTTT. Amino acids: CASSLGRVADTQYF.

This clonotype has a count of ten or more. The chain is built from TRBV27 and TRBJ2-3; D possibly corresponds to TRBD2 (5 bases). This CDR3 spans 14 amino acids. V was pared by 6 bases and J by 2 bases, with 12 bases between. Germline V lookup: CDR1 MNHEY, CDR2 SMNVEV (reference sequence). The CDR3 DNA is TGTGCCAGCAGAGCCCTAGCCTACACAGATACGCAGTATTTT. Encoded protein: CASRALAYTDTQYF.

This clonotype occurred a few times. The chain's CDR3 is CAIRWGRVTGELFF. The CDR3, as DNA: TGTGCCATCCGCTGGGGAAGGGTCACCGGGGAGCTGTTTTTT. The rearrangement joins TRBV7-9 to TRBJ2-2; D is ambiguous. Trimming pared 10 bases from V and 4 bases from J, leaving 16 bases between. The CDR3 spans 14 residues. Germline V gene data show CDR1 as SEHNR and CDR2 as FQNEAQ (reference sequence).

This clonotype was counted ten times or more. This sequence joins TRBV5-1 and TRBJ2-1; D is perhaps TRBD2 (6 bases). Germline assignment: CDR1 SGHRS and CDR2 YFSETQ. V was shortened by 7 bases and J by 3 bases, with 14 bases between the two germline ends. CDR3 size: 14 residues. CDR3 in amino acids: CASSPGLSYNEQFF. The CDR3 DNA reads TGCGCCAGCTCCCCGGGACTTAGCTACAATGAGCAGTTCTTC.

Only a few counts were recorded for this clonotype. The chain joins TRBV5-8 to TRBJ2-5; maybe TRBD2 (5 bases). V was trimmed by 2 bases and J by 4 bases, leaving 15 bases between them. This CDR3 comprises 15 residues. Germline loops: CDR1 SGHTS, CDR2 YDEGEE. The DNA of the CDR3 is TGTGCCAGCAGCTTATCCGGGGTGCGTGGAGAGACCCAGTACTTC. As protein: CASSLSGVRGETQYF. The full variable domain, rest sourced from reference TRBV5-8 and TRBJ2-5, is EAGVTQSPTHLIKTRGQQATLRCSPISGHTSVYWYQQALGLGLQFLLWYDEGEERNRGNFPPRFSGRQFPNYSSELNVNALELEDSALYLCASSLSGVRGETQYFGPGTRLLVL.

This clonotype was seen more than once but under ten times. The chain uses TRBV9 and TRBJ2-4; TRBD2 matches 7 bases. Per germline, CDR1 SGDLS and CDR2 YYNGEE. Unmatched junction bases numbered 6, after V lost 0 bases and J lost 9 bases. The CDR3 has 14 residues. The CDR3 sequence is CASSVVEGGGIQYF. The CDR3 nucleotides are TGTGCCAGCAGCGTAGTGGAGGGCGGGGGCATTCAGTACTTC.

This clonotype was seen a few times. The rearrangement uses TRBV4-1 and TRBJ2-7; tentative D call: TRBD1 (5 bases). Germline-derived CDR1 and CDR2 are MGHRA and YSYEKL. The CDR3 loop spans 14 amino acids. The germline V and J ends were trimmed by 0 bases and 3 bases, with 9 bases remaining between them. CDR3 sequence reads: CASSQEDRSYEQYF. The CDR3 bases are TGCGCCAGCAGCCAAGAAGACAGAAGCTACGAGCAGTACTTC.

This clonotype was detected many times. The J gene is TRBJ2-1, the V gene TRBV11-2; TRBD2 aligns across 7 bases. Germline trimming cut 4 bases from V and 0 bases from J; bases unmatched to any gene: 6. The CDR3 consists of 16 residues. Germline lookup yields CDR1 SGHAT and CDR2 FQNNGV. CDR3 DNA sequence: TGTGCCAGCAGCTCCTCACTAGCGAGCTCCTACAATGAGCAGTTCTTC. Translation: CASSSSLASSYNEQFF.

The CDR3 nucleotides are TGTGCCAGCAGCCCTGGTGAAGTGGCGGGGTATGAGCAGTTCTTC. This gives the protein CASSPGEVAGYEQFF. The rearrangement links TRBV3-1 to TRBJ2-1; D might be TRBD2 (6 bases). V was clipped by 4 bases and J by 8 bases, with 18 bases between them. The CDR3 has 15 residues. Germline V gene lookup returns CDR1 LGHDT and CDR2 YNNKEL (reference sequence).

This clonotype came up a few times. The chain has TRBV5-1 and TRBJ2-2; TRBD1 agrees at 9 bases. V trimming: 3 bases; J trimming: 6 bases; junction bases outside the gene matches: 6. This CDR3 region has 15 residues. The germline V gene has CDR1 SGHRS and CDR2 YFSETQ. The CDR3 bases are TGCGCCAGCAGCTGGAGACAGGGGGTCGCCGGGGAGCTGTTTTTT. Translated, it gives CASSWRQGVAGELFF.

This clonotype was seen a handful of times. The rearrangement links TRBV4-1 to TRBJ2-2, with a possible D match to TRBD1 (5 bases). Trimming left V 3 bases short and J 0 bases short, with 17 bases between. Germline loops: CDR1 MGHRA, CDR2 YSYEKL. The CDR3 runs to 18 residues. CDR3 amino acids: CASSQTVVRVPNTGELFF. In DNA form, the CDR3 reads TGCGCCAGCAGCCAGACAGTAGTACGGGTTCCGAACACCGGGGAGCTGTTTTTT.

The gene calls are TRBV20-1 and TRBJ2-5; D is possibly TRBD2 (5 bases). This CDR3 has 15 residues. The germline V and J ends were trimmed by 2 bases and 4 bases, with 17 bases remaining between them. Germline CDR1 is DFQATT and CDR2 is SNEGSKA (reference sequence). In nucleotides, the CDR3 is TGCAGTGCTAGAAAGGTAGCGACAAACGGAGAGACCCAGTACTTC. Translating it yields CSARKVATNGETQYF.

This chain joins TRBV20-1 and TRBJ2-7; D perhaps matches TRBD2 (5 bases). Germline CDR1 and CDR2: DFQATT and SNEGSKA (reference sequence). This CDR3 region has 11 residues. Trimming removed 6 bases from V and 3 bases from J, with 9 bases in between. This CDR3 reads CSANEGYEQYF. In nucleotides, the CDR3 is TGCAGTGCCAACGAGGGCTACGAGCAGTACTTC.

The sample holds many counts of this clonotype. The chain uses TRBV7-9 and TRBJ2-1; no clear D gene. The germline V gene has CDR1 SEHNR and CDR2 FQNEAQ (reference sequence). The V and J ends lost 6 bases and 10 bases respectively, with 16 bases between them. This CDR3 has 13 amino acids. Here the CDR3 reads CASSQKPGPEQFF. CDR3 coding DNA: TGTGCCAGCAGTCAAAAACCAGGACCGGAGCAGTTCTTC.

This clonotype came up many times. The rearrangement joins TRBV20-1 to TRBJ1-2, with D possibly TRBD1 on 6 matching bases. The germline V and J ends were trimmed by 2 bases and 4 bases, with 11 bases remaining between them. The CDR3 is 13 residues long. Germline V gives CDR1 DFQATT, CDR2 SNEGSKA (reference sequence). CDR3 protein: CSARFPGAYGYTF. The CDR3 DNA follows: TGCAGTGCTAGATTCCCAGGGGCCTATGGCTACACCTTC.

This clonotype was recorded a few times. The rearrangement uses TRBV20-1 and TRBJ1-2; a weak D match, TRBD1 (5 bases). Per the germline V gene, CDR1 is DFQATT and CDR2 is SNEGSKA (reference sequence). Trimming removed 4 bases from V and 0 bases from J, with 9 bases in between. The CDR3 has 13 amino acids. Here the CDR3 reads CSATDTSNYGYTF. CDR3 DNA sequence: TGCAGTGCTACGGACACCTCTAACTATGGCTACACCTTC.

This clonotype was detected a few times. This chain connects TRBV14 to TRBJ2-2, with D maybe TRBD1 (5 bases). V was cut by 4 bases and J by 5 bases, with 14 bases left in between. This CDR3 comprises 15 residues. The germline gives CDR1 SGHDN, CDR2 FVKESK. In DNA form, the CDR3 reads TGTGCCAGCAGCCCGAATGTCCAGGGAACCGGGGAGCTGTTTTTT. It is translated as CASSPNVQGTGELFF.

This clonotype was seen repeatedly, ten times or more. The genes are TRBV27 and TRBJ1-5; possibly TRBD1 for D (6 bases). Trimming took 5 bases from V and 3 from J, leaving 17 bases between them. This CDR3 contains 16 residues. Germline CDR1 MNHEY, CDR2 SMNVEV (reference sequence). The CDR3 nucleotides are TGTGCCAGCAGTGCCCAGGGTGGGGGCCTCAATCAGCCCCAGCATTTT. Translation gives CASSAQGGGLNQPQHF.

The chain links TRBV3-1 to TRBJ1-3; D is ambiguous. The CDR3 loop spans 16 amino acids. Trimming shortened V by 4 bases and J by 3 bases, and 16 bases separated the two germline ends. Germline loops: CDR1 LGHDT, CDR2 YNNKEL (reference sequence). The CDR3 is CASSLLSGGVGNTIYF. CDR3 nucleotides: TGTGCCAGCAGCCTCCTTTCGGGCGGCGTTGGAAACACCATATATTTT.

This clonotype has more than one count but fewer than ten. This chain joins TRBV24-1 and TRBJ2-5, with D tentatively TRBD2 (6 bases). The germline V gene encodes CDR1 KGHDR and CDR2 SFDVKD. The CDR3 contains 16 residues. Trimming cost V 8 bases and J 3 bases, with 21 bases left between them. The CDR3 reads CATTRRDCPPKETQYF. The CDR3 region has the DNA TGTGCCACCACTAGACGGGACTGTCCCCCCAAAGAGACCCAGTACTTC.

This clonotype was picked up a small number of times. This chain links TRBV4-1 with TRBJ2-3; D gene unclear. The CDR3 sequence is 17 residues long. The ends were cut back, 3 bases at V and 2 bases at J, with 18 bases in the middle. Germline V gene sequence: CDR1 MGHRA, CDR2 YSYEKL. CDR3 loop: CASSQDEAPPSTDTQYF. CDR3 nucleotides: TGCGCCAGCAGCCAGGATGAGGCTCCCCCCTCCACAGATACGCAGTATTTT.

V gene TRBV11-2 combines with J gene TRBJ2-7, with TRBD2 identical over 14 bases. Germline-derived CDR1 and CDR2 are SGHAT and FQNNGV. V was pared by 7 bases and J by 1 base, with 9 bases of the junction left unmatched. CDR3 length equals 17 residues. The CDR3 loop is CASTPGTSGSWSYEQYF. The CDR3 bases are TGTGCCAGCACCCCCGGGACTAGCGGGAGTTGGTCCTACGAGCAGTACTTC.

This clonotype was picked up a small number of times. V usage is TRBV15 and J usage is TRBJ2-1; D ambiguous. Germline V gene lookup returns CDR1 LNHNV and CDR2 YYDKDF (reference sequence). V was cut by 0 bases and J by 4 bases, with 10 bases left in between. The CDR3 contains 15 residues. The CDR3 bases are TGTGCCACCAGCAGAGAGAGGCTAGGGTACAATGAGCAGTTCTTC. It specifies CATSRERLGYNEQFF. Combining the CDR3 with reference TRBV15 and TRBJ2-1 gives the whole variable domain DAMVIQNPRYQVTQFGKPVTLSCSQTLNHNVMYWYQQKSSQAPKLLFHYYDKDFNNEADTPDNFQSRRPNTSFCFLDIRSPGLGDTAMYLCATSRERLGYNEQFFGPGTRLTVL.

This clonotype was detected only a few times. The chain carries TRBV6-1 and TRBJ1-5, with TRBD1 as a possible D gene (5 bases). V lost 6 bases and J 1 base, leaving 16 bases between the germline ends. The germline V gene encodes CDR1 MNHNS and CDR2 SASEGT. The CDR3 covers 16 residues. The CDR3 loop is CASSERVPGSNQPQHF. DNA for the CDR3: TGTGCCAGCAGCGAAAGGGTGCCAGGGAGCAATCAGCCCCAGCATTTT.